This T cell receptor (beta chain) emerged from a study of early T cells in non-severe SARS-CoV-2 infection (dated by TCRdb to the early 2020s). Study-wide context: TCR sequencing used bulk RNA from unsorted whole blood, so alpha and beta chains could not be paired.

This clonotype has at least ten counts. Its antigen is still unknown. One base away there is no much larger clone; base qualities are not given. Set within a cohort of healthcare workers in London, UK, this nested case-control study involved weekly PCR testing of nasopharyngeal swabs along with blood sampling. Healthcare workers were enrolled in the week of the UK lockdown, from 23 to 31 March 2020, and were followed every week for up to about 16 weeks. Libraries were constructed by 5' RACE. The sequencer listed for this sample is NextSeq 500. The TCR library protocol attached unique molecular identifiers to individual cDNA molecules to correct for sequencing error and PCR bias. Sequencing covered both TCR alpha and beta chains, and within each sample the abundances of alpha and beta sequences were tightly co-correlated. The study's own analysis went as follows. Decombinator V4 was used to annotate the V gene, J gene and CDR3 of the TCR sequences. Expanded TCRs were defined as changing significantly between any two time points under a Poisson model with p below 0.0001. Abundances of TCRs were expressed as counts per million after normalisation to the total number of TCRs sequenced in each sample. MAIT TCRs were defined by TRAV1-2 paired with TRAJ12, TRAJ20 or TRAJ33, and iNKT TCRs by TRAV10 paired with TRAJ18. VDJdb, accessed 1 November 2021, was searched for CMV, EBV and SARS-CoV-2 annotated TCRs, with TCRs annotated for multiple antigens excluded. Starting from the raw public reads, TCRdb applied fastp trimming at Q25, assembled clones with MiXCR and retained in-frame beta chains. Rows with a matching CDR3 protein are joined into one entry that keeps the most common DNA and genes. The V and J calls reflect TCRdb's pipeline rather than the authors' work. This sample is represented by approximately 69,000 distinct CDR3 sequences; roughly 10% of them were singletons. The biggest ten clones account for about 5.8% of the sample.

General findings and caveats noted by the study authors: VDJdb matching was skewed toward anti-spike CD8 responses, so virus-specific expansions were likely underestimated and private and CD4 specificities were missed.

V loses 3 bases, J loses 10 bases, and the germline ends lie 20 bases apart. The CDR3 runs 15 amino acids, cysteine and phenylalanine included. The only DNA kept is the CDR3, 45 bases in frame from the first base. Per the germline V gene, LGHNA is the CDR1 and YSLEER is the CDR2. Recombination joined TRBV4-3 with TRBJ2-3; 6 matching bases give a weak D call of TRBD1. The sequence was collected from an adult who was a healthcare worker with PCR-confirmed SARS-CoV-2 infection or an uninfected control (not recorded which). This sample comprised whole blood, obtained at baseline. CDR3 protein: CASSQDTGMGRAQYF. The nucleotide sequence reads TGCGCCAGCAGCCAGGACACAGGGATGGGCCGCGCGCAGTATTTT.